This T cell receptor (beta chain) is from a study of beta chain features in type 1 diabetes. Expressed TCRB transcripts got sequenced, as all isolated RNA was reverse transcribed. The assay was immunoSEQ multiplex PCR, and TCRdb's table has in-frame clones only and misses some. The sample holds approximately 150,000 clones, 7% to 10% seen once. The CDR3 totals 17 residues. Losses at the gene ends were 0 bases for V and 0 bases for J; bases not matched to a gene: 3. Germline V gene data show CDR1 as LGHNA and CDR2 as YNFKEQ. The sequence was obtained from a woman aged 18-29 years in good health. Sequences were obtained from central memory CD4+ T cells from blood. The V call is TRBV4-2, the J call TRBJ2-5, with 11 bases aligning to TRBD2. The CDR3: CASSQDPGLADQETQYF. Written as DNA, the CDR3 is TGTGCCAGCAGCCAAGACCCGGGACTAGCGGACCAAGAGACCCAGTACTTC.